Many counts were recorded for the clone carrying this T cell receptor (beta chain). Trimming removed 5 bases at V and 5 bases at J, with 18 bases between. Germline V CDR1 and CDR2: MDHEN, SYDVKM. The CDR3 sequence is 15 residues long. These data come from a study of early T cells in non-severe SARS-CoV-2 infection. Overall study context: The chains were unpaired, and the sequenced material was bulk RNA from unsorted whole blood.

Using its own MiXCR run on the 5' RACE reads, TCRdb lists one record per CDR3 protein. The sample gives over 30,000 distinct CDR3 sequences, 6% to 7.5% of which show up once; about 12% is in the top ten. Material: whole blood, obtained at baseline. This clonotype was sampled from an adult who was a healthcare worker with PCR-confirmed SARS-CoV-2 infection or an uninfected control (not recorded which). The chain uses TRBV28 and TRBJ1-1; possible D gene TRBD1, 5 bases. The CDR3 region is CASSLSGGLATEAFF. DNA for the CDR3: TGTGCCAGCAGTCTCTCGGGGGGGTTGGCTACTGAAGCTTTCTTT. The entire variable domain, with the rest obtained from reference TRBV28 and TRBJ1-1, is as follows: DVKVTQSSRYLVKRTGEKVFLECVQDMDHENMFWYRQDPGLGLRLIYFSYDVKMKEKGDIPEGYSVSREKKERFSLILESASTNQTSMYLCASSLSGGLATEAFFGQGTRLTVV.